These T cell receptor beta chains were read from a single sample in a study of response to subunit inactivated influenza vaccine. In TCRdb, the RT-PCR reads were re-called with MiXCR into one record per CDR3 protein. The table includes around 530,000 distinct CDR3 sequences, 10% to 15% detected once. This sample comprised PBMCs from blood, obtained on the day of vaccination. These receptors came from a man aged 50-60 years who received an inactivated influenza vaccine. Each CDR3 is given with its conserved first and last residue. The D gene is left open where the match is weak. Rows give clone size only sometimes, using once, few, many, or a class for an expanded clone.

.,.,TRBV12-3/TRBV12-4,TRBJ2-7,TGTGCCAGCAGCTCCGGGCCGGGACGGAGAAACTCCTACGAGCAGTACTTC,CASSSGPGRRNSYEQYF
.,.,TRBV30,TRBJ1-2,TGTGCCTGGAAACGGGGACCCAGTGGTAACTATGGCTACACCTTC,CAWKRGPSGNYGYTF
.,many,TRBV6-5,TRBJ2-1,TGTGCCAGCAGTTACAGCGCGGCACGGAACTCCTACAATGAGCAGTTCTTC,CASSYSAARNSYNEQFF
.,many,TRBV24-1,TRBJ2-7,TGTGCCACCGAAGGAGGTTACTCCTACGAGCAGTACTTC,CATEGGYSYEQYF
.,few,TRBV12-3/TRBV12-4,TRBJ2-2,TGTGCCAGCACCAATGGAAACACCGGGGAGCTGTTTTTT,CASTNGNTGELFF
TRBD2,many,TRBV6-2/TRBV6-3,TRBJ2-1,TGTGCCAGCAGTCCCTGGAGGGTTACTAGCGGGAGCAATGAGCAGTTCTTC,CASSPWRVTSGSNEQFF
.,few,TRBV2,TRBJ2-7,TGTGCCAGCATGGTCTCAGCCCTCTACGAGCAGTACTTC,CASMVSALYEQYF
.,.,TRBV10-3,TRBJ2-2,TGTGCCATCAGTGAAAGGGAGACCGGGGAGCTGTTTTTT,CAISERETGELFF
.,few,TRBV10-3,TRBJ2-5,TGTGCCATCAGTGAGTCAGGGGGGCGCGAGACCCAGTACTTC,CAISESGGRETQYF
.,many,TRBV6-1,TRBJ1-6,TGTGCCAGCAAGGTACAGGGTTCGAGCGTTAATTCACCCCTCCACTTT,CASKVQGSSVNSPLHF
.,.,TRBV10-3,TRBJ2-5,TGTGCCATCGCGGCAGAACAAGAGACCCAGTACTTC,CAIAAEQETQYF
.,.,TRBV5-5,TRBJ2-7,TGTGCCAGCGGCCCCGGGCTCCTCTGCGAGCAGTACTTC,CASGPGLLCEQYF
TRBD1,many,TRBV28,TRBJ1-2,TGTGCCAGTAACACGGGGCCGGGACAGGGACCCTCTAACTATGGCTACACCTTC,CASNTGPGQGPSNYGYTF
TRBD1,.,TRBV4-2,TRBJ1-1,TGTGCCAGCAGCCACTCGGGACAGCCGAACACTGAAGCTTTCTTT,CASSHSGQPNTEAFF
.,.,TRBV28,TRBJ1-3,TGTGCCAGCAAAGCGGATTACTCTGGAAACACCATATATTTT,CASKADYSGNTIYF
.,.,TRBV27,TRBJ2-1,TGTGCCAGCAGTTTAGAACTAGCTAGCTACAATGAGCAGTTCTTC,CASSLELASYNEQFF
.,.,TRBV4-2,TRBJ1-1,TGTGCCAGCAGCCTTCGGGAGGGTAACACTGAAGCTTTCTTT,CASSLREGNTEAFF
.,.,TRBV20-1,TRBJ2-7,TGCAGTGCTAGAGATCTCCGGAGTAGTTCCAACACCTACGAGCAGTACTTC,CSARDLRSSSNTYEQYF
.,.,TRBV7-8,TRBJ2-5,TGTGCCAGCAGCTTTGGACAACTAAAGACCCAGTACTTC,CASSFGQLKTQYF
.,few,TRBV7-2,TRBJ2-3,TGTGCCAGCAGCTTTCGGCGGGGCCCAGCCGAGCAGTATTTT,CASSFRRGPAEQYF
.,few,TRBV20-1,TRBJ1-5,TGCAGTGCTAGAGACCACAGGGTAGGGGGTACGAGCAATCAGCCCCAGCATTTT,CSARDHRVGGTSNQPQHF
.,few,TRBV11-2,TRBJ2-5,TGTGCCAGCAGTGGGGGTGCAGAGTCAAAAGAGACCCAGTACTTC,CASSGGAESKETQYF
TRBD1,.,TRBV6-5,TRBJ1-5,TGTGCCAGCAGTTACCTCGCAGGACAGGGGGGAAGCAATCAGCCCCAGCATTTT,CASSYLAGQGGSNQPQHF
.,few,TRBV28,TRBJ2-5,TGTGCCAGCAGTGACCGAGGGACAAAAAGAGGAGAGACCCAGTACTTC,CASSDRGTKRGETQYF